This entry describes one TCR beta chain. The data originate from a study of immune evolution from preneoplasia to lung adenocarcinoma. Some clones are missing from TCRdb's copy, which holds only in-frame ones; the method was immunoSEQ multiplex PCR. The sample yields 850 to 1,300 clones, more than 75% seen once. H&E slides confirmed each diagnosis, reviewed by two pathologists independently. The ends were cut back, 4 bases at V and 7 bases at J, with 14 bases in the middle. The length of the CDR3 is 14 residues. Germline V gene data show CDR1 as SGHTA and CDR2 as FQGNSA. V is TRBV7-2 and J is TRBJ2-4; D perhaps matches TRBD1 (6 bases). This TCR came from a person aged 65 to 85 with lung adenocarcinoma. The sample consisted of FFPE atypical adenomatous hyperplasia tissue from the lung. Subset: atypical adenomatous hyperplasia (AAH), lung preneoplasia. In DNA, the CDR3 is TGTGCCAGCAGCTCACGGACAGAAGGGAACATTCAGTACTTC. It is translated as CASSSRTEGNIQYF.